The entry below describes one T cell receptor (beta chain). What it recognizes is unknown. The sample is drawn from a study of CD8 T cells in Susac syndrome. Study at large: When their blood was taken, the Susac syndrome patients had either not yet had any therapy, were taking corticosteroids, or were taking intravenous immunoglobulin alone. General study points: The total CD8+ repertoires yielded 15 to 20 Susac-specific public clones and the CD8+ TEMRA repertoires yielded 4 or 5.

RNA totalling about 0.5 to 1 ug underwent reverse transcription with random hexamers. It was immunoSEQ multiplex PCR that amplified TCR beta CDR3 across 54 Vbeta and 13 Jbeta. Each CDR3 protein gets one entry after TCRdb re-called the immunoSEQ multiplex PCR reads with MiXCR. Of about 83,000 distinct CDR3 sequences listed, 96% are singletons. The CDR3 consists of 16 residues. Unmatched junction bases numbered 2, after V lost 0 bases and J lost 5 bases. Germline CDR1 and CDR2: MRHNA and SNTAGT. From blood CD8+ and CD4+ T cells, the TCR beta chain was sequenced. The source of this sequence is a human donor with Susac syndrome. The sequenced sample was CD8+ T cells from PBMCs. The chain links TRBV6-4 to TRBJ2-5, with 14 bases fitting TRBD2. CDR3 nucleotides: TGTGCCAGCAGTGACTCGGGGACTAGCGGGGGTGAGACCCAGTACTTC. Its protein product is CASSDSGTSGGETQYF.